The clone carrying this T cell receptor (beta chain) was seen at least ten times. Its antigen is undetermined. The TCR library protocol was used to attach unique molecular identifiers. These identifiers were attached to individual cDNA molecules. TCRdb passed the 5' RACE reads through MiXCR, listing each CDR3 protein once. The sample shows roughly 69,000 distinct CDR3 sequences, over 8% of them seen only once. This specimen belongs to a study of early T cells in non-severe SARS-CoV-2 infection. Overall study context: Bulk RNA from unsorted whole blood was sequenced; chains were unpaired. Study-level points and caveats: The study's VDJdb matching favored anti-spike CD8 responses and missed private and CD4 specificities.

Per germline, CDR1 MDHEN and CDR2 SYDVKM. The CDR3 length is 18 residues. Germline trimming cut 3 bases from V and 4 bases from J; bases unmatched to any gene: 9. The genes are TRBV28 and TRBJ2-6, with 10 bases that match TRBD1. The TCR comes from an adult who was a healthcare worker with PCR-confirmed SARS-CoV-2 infection or an uninfected control (not recorded which). The sample here was whole blood, taken at baseline. CDR3 in amino acids: CASSFGQGVLRGANVLTF. The DNA for the CDR3 is TGTGCCAGCAGTTTCGGACAGGGGGTCCTAAGAGGGGCCAACGTCCTGACTTTC.